The 19 T cell receptor beta chains given below trace back to one sample, sequenced in a study of CD8 T cells in ankylosing spondylitis. A single record per CDR3 protein comes from TCRdb applying MiXCR to the 5' RACE reads. The data hold 250,000 to 400,000 distinct CDR3 sequences, with about 9.9% observed a single time. Sequencing was carried out using blood, either unsorted or a sorted T cell fraction (not recorded which). The source of these receptors is a female donor with ankylosing spondylitis or in good health (not recorded which).

The table lists this clonotype with many counts. The chain employs TRBV7-2 and TRBJ1-1, with D maybe TRBD1 (5 bases). This CDR3 is built from 17 residues. V was cut by 2 bases and J by 1 base, with 17 bases left in between. The germline gives CDR1 SGHTA, CDR2 FQGNSA. The CDR3 nucleotides read TGTGCCAGCAGCTTAAACTTGGGACTGACCAAGAACACTGAAGCTTTCTTT. It translates to CASSLNLGLTKNTEAFF.

This rearrangement joins TRBV29-1 to TRBJ2-7; 10 bases are shared with TRBD1. The trim removed 7 bases at V and 6 bases at J, leaving 9 bases unmatched. This CDR3 is 13 amino acids long. Germline V gene data show CDR1 as SQVTM and CDR2 as ANQGSEA. CDR3 sequence: CSATRTGGGEQYF. The CDR3 DNA reads TGCAGCGCGACAAGGACAGGGGGAGGCGAGCAGTACTTC.

There are many counts of this clonotype. The chain combines TRBV5-1 with TRBJ2-3; 7 positions agree with TRBD1. The CDR3 is 14 amino acids. Trimming cost V 4 bases and J 2 bases; bases outside gene matches: 4. Germline CDR1 reads SGHRS; CDR2 reads YFSETQ. CDR3 sequence (DNA): TGCGCCAGCAGCATCGGACAGGCCACAGATACGCAGTATTTT. It translates to CASSIGQATDTQYF.

This sequence joins TRBV12-3 or TRBV12-4 and TRBJ2-3, with 13 positions matching TRBD2. The length of the CDR3 is 16 residues. The junction had 5 bases not matched to a gene; V was cut back by 6 bases and J by 2 bases. Written as DNA, the CDR3 is TGTGCCAGCAGCCTTGGGACTAGCGGGGTCACAGATACGCAGTATTTT. Protein product: CASSLGTSGVTDTQYF.

This clonotype was counted ten times or more. The gene calls are TRBV20-1 and TRBJ2-5, with 8 bases matching TRBD2. After removal of 6 bases from V and 2 bases from J, the junction contained 5 bases not matched to a gene. The CDR3 covers 13 residues. Germline V gives CDR1 DFQATT, CDR2 SNEGSKA (reference sequence). The CDR3 spells CSATTSGQETQYF. DNA of the CDR3: TGCAGTGCCACCACTAGCGGACAAGAGACCCAGTACTTC.

In this sample, this clonotype turned up many times. The CDR3 sequence: CASSISGTGYNSPLHF. In DNA form, the CDR3 reads TGCGCCAGCAGCATCTCCGGGACAGGGTATAATTCACCCCTCCACTTT. This chain uses TRBV5-1 with TRBJ1-6, with 9 nucleotides matching TRBD1. V lost 4 bases, J lost 4 bases, and 6 bases stayed unmatched. The CDR3 extends over 16 amino acids. Germline loops: CDR1 SGHRS, CDR2 YFSETQ.

This rearrangement joins TRBV20-1 to TRBJ2-1, with TRBD2 identical over 10 bases. With 1 base clipped from V and 2 bases from J, the junction kept 8 bases outside the gene matches. This CDR3 has 17 amino acids. Germline assignment: CDR1 DFQATT and CDR2 SNEGSKA (reference sequence). In DNA form, the CDR3 reads TGCAGTGCTAGAGGAGTTCCACTAGCGGGGACCTACAATGAGCAGTTCTTC. It specifies CSARGVPLAGTYNEQFF.

The rearrangement uses TRBV6-1 and TRBJ2-7, with 8 bases identical to TRBD1. Looked up from germline, CDR1 is MNHNS and CDR2 is SASEGT. The CDR3 contains 14 residues. V shed 4 bases, J shed 5 bases, and the junction held 7 bases outside the gene matches. CDR3 DNA sequence: TGTGCCAGCAGTGCCTTACCACAGGGGGACGAGCAGTACTTC. It specifies CASSALPQGDEQYF.

In this sample, this clonotype turned up a few times. The chain links TRBV5-1 to TRBJ2-1, with D possibly TRBD1 on 5 matching bases. The V gene's germline CDR1 is SGHRS and CDR2 YFSETQ. Between the trimmed V and J ends, which lost 4 bases and 0 bases, there was a span of 14 bases. This CDR3 is 16 amino acids long. This CDR3 reads CASSVLQESSYNEQFF. DNA of the CDR3: TGCGCCAGCAGCGTTTTACAGGAAAGCTCCTACAATGAGCAGTTCTTC.

This clonotype has at least ten counts. The chain uses TRBV2 and TRBJ2-2; 10 bases map to TRBD1. The CDR3 is made up of 15 amino acids. Germline values: CDR1 SNHLY, CDR2 FYNNEI. V shed 5 bases and J 3 bases; nucleotides not matched to a gene: 3. The DNA for the CDR3 is TGTGCCAGCAGTAAGACAGGGGGCGACACCGGGGAGCTGTTTTTT. Translated: CASSKTGGDTGELFF.

This clonotype has more than one count but fewer than ten. The CDR3 nucleotides read TGTGCCAGCAGTGGACAGGCTTACACTGAAGCTTTCTTT. Translating it yields CASSGQAYTEAFF. This chain connects TRBV5-6 to TRBJ1-1; the match to TRBD1 covers 7 bases. The germline V gene has CDR1 SGHDT and CDR2 YYEEEE. The CDR3 has 13 amino acids. J lost 3 bases, V lost 5 bases, and 4 bases had no gene match. The variable domain in full, completed from reference TRBV5-6 and TRBJ1-1, reads DAGVTQSPTHLIKTRGQQVTLRCSPKSGHDTVSWYQQALGQGPQFIFQYYEEEERQRGNFPDRFSGHQFPNYSSELNVNALLLGDSALYLCASSGQAYTEAFFGQGTRLTVV.

The genes are TRBV20-1 and TRBJ2-3, with D perhaps TRBD1 or TRBD2 (6 bases each). Trimming pared 6 bases from V and 0 bases from J, leaving 13 bases between. CDR1 and CDR2 (germline): DFQATT, SNEGSKA (reference sequence). The CDR3 runs to 14 residues. The CDR3 DNA follows: TGCAGTGCCGGACGGGGGCTAAGCACAGATACGCAGTATTTT. The encoded protein is CSAGRGLSTDTQYF.

This clonotype occurred many times. This sequence joins TRBV25-1 and TRBJ2-2, with unresolved D. V was shortened by 7 bases and J by 9 bases, with 9 bases between the two germline ends. Per germline, CDR1 MGHDK and CDR2 SYGVNS. The CDR3 sequence is 11 residues long. CDR3 sequence: CASMMGRELFF. For the CDR3, the DNA is TGTGCCAGCATGATGGGGAGGGAGCTGTTTTTT.

This clonotype was counted many times. The chain has TRBV20-1 and TRBJ2-4; D may be TRBD1 (6 bases). From germline, CDR1 is DFQATT and CDR2 SNEGSKA (reference sequence). The CDR3 is made up of 14 amino acids. V shed 3 bases and J shed 4 bases, with 13 bases lying between them. CDR3 in DNA: TGCAGTGCTAGGGAACAGGGATCAAAAAACATTCAGTACTTC. Its protein is CSAREQGSKNIQYF.

This clonotype has only a few counts. The J gene is TRBJ2-1, the V gene TRBV5-6; D is possibly TRBD1 (6 bases). V lost 4 bases and J lost 2, with 13 bases in between. CDR1 SGHDT and CDR2 YYEEEE come from the germline V gene. The CDR3 has 15 amino acids. The CDR3 bases are TGTGCCAGCAGCCGAGGGGGATTTCCCTACAATGAGCAGTTCTTC. This gives the protein CASSRGGFPYNEQFF. Looking up the rest from reference TRBV5-6 and TRBJ2-1 gives the full variable domain: DAGVTQSPTHLIKTRGQQVTLRCSPKSGHDTVSWYQQALGQGPQFIFQYYEEEERQRGNFPDRFSGHQFPNYSSELNVNALLLGDSALYLCASSRGGFPYNEQFFGPGTRLTVL.

The CDR3 DNA follows: TGTGCCAGCAGCTTCACAGGGGGGAGCAATCAGCCCCAGCATTTT. Translating it yields CASSFTGGSNQPQHF. V and J are TRBV5-5 and TRBJ1-5; 8 bases agree with TRBD1. CDR1 is SGHKS and CDR2 is YYEKEE in the germline V gene (reference sequence). CDR3 size: 15 residues. Trimming at V came to 2 bases and at J to 1 base, leaving 2 bases not matched to a gene.

In this sample, this clonotype turned up many times. The gene calls are TRBV5-1 and TRBJ2-3; D is ambiguous. Germline CDR1 is SGHRS and CDR2 is YFSETQ. The CDR3 spans 11 residues. The V end was cut by 0 bases, the J end by 6 bases, with 2 bases between. The CDR3, as DNA: TGCGCCAGCAGCTTGGTGGATACGCAGTATTTT. This translates into CASSLVDTQYF.

This clonotype was detected ten times or more. The chain has TRBV6-1 and TRBJ1-4; 9 bases align to TRBD1. Germline trimming cut 6 bases from V and 5 bases from J; bases unmatched to any gene: 4. Germline V gene sequence: CDR1 MNHNS, CDR2 SASEGT. CDR3 size: 14 residues. The CDR3 here is CASSRGTGNEKLFF. The CDR3 coding sequence is TGTGCCAGCAGCCGAGGGACAGGGAATGAAAAACTGTTTTTT.

This clonotype appeared many times. The chain joins TRBV20-1 to TRBJ2-3, with D maybe TRBD2 (5 bases). Deletions cut 2 bases from V and 2 bases from J, with 14 bases between. Germline CDR1 is DFQATT and CDR2 is SNEGSKA (reference sequence). The length of the CDR3 is 15 residues. CDR3 region: CSARLLRAPTDTQYF. CDR3 bases: TGCAGTGCTAGATTGTTGAGGGCGCCCACAGATACGCAGTATTTT.